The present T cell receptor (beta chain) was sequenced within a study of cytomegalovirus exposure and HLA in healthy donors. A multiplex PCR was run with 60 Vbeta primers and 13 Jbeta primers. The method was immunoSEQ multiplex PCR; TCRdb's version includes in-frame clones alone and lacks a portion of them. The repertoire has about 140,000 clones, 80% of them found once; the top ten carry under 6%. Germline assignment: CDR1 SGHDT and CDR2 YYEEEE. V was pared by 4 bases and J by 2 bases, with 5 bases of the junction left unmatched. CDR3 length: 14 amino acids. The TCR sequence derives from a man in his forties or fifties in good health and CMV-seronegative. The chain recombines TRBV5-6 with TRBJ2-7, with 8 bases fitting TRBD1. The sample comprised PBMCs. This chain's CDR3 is CASSLGQGAYEQYF. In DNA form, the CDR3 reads TGTGCCAGCAGCCTAGGACAGGGCGCCTACGAGCAGTACTTC.